A selection of T cell receptor beta chains follows, all from one sample in a study of cytomegalovirus exposure and HLA in healthy donors. Sequencing was performed with immunoSEQ multiplex PCR; in TCRdb, only in-frame clones are kept and a portion is missing. The repertoire includes around 150,000 clones, roughly 75% of them detected once, and about 11% sits in the top ten. Sequenced sample: PBMCs. These receptors were collected from a young man in good health and CMV-seropositive. Each CDR3 is given with its conserved first and last residue. A D gene is named only where the DNA matches it firmly. Rows may omit the clone size; those that give it use once, few, many or a size class.

d_call: TRBD1
clone_size: .
j_call: TRBJ1-1
v_call: TRBV28
cdr3_nt: TGTGCCAGCAGTTTGAATCAGGGGGTCACTGAAGCTTTCTTT
cdr3_aa: CASSLNQGVTEAFF

d_call: .
clone_size: .
j_call: TRBJ2-1
v_call: TRBV5-1
cdr3_nt: TGCGCCAGCAGCGTACCAGGAGAGCAGTTCTTC
cdr3_aa: CASSVPGEQFF

d_call: TRBD2
clone_size: .
j_call: TRBJ2-1
v_call: TRBV7-8
cdr3_nt: TGTGCCAGCAGAGTCAGCGGGAGCTCCTACAATGAGCAGTTCTTC
cdr3_aa: CASRVSGSSYNEQFF

d_call: TRBD1
clone_size: .
j_call: TRBJ1-4
v_call: TRBV5-6
cdr3_nt: TGTGCCAGCAGCGGGACAGGGTATGAAAAACTGTTTTTT
cdr3_aa: CASSGTGYEKLFF

d_call: .
clone_size: .
j_call: TRBJ2-7
v_call: TRBV5-1
cdr3_nt: TGCGCCAGCAGCCCCGGCTACGAGCAGTACTTC
cdr3_aa: CASSPGYEQYF

d_call: TRBD2
clone_size: .
j_call: TRBJ2-1
v_call: TRBV7-9
cdr3_nt: TGTGCCAGCAGCAGAAGGGACTACGTCTTTGAGCAGTTCTTC
cdr3_aa: CASSRRDYVFEQFF

d_call: .
clone_size: .
j_call: TRBJ2-7
v_call: TRBV19
cdr3_nt: TGTGCCAGTAGTATAGCCCTCCGGGGCGAGCAGTACTTC
cdr3_aa: CASSIALRGEQYF

d_call: .
clone_size: .
j_call: TRBJ1-1
v_call: TRBV28
cdr3_nt: TGTGCCAGCATGTCACTGTCGTACAACACTGAAGCTTTCTTT
cdr3_aa: CASMSLSYNTEAFF

d_call: .
clone_size: .
j_call: TRBJ1-5
v_call: TRBV28
cdr3_nt: TGTGCCAGCAGTTTTGGGGCGATAGTGGGTCAGCCCCAGCATTTT
cdr3_aa: CASSFGAIVGQPQHF

d_call: TRBD1
clone_size: .
j_call: TRBJ1-5
v_call: TRBV6-5
cdr3_nt: TGTGCCAGCAGTGCACAGGGGTTCAATCAGCCCCAGCATTTT
cdr3_aa: CASSAQGFNQPQHF

d_call: TRBD1
clone_size: .
j_call: TRBJ1-5
v_call: TRBV19
cdr3_nt: TGTGCCAGTAGTGCCACCGGGACAGGGGGCCGCAATCAGCCCCAGCATTTT
cdr3_aa: CASSATGTGGRNQPQHF

d_call: .
clone_size: .
j_call: TRBJ1-1
v_call: TRBV7-3
cdr3_nt: TGTGCCAGCAGCTTCCAGGGTGGGAACACTGAAGCTTTCTTT
cdr3_aa: CASSFQGGNTEAFF

d_call: .
clone_size: .
j_call: TRBJ2-2
v_call: TRBV7-3
cdr3_nt: TGTTCCAGCAGCTTAACGGGGCACACCGGGGAGCTGTTTTTT
cdr3_aa: CSSSLTGHTGELFF

d_call: TRBD1
clone_size: few
j_call: TRBJ1-5
v_call: TRBV7-8
cdr3_nt: TGTGCCAGCACCCGGGACAGGGGTCGTCCCCAGCCCCAGCATTTT
cdr3_aa: CASTRDRGRPQPQHF

d_call: TRBD2
clone_size: .
j_call: TRBJ2-3
v_call: TRBV5-4
cdr3_nt: TGTGCCAGCAGCCAGCGGGAGCCAGATACGCAGTATTTT
cdr3_aa: CASSQREPDTQYF

d_call: TRBD2
clone_size: .
j_call: TRBJ2-6
v_call: TRBV18
cdr3_nt: TGTGCCAGCTCACCATTTCCGACTAGCGGTTCCTCTGGGGCCAACGTCCTGACTTTC
cdr3_aa: CASSPFPTSGSSGANVLTF

d_call: TRBD2
clone_size: .
j_call: TRBJ2-1
v_call: TRBV5-1
cdr3_nt: TGCGCCAGCATACCGCTAGCGGGAGTTAACAATGAGCAGTTCTTC
cdr3_aa: CASIPLAGVNNEQFF

d_call: TRBD2
clone_size: .
j_call: TRBJ2-5
v_call: TRBV7-9
cdr3_nt: TGTGCCAGCAGCTTAGTAAATAGCGGGAGTCGAGAGACCCAGTACTTC
cdr3_aa: CASSLVNSGSRETQYF

d_call: TRBD1
clone_size: .
j_call: TRBJ1-6
v_call: TRBV10-3
cdr3_nt: TGTGCCATCAGTGATTTGGGACAGGCTAAAAATTCACCCCTCCACTTT
cdr3_aa: CAISDLGQAKNSPLHF

d_call: TRBD1
clone_size: .
j_call: TRBJ1-1
v_call: TRBV10-3
cdr3_nt: TGTGCCATCCGGACAGGGCCAAGCATGAACACTGAAGCTTTCTTT
cdr3_aa: CAIRTGPSMNTEAFF